This entry features one T cell receptor (beta chain) sequence. The CDR3 consists of 16 residues. Trimming left V 3 bases short and J 2 bases short, with 15 bases between. Germline lookup yields CDR1 SGHRS and CDR2 YFSETQ. Method: immunoSEQ multiplex PCR; TCRdb's copy keeps in-frame clones and lacks some. The sample carries 250,000 to 350,000 clones, 88% recorded once. The sample originates from a study of blood T cell repertoires in COVID-19. Input material: PBMCs or T cells enriched from blood (not recorded which). This receptor was obtained from a woman aged 25-40 years who had recovered from COVID-19. The chain has TRBV5-1 and TRBJ2-1, with unresolved D. The CDR3 region has the DNA TGCGCCAGCAGCTCAGATAGTCTCCGGGCCTACAATGAGCAGTTCTTC. This sequence encodes CASSSDSLRAYNEQFF.